This is a list of T cell receptor beta chains from one sample in a study of control samples from healthy donors and cancer patients. TCRdb keeps only in-frame clones here, not all; method: immunoSEQ multiplex PCR. The repertoire has about 160,000 clones, less than 95% of them found once; the top ten carry about 14%. Sequenced sample: PBMCs. All receptors come from a man in his 60s with colorectal cancer. Each CDR3 is given with its conserved first and last residue. Clone size is given for some rows only: seen once, a few or many times, or a class if the clone is expanded.

abundance,v_gene,j_gene,CDR3aa
-,TRBV6-5,TRBJ1-2,CASSTGFSGYTF
-,TRBV7-6,TRBJ1-1,CASSQGQGAKEAFF
-,TRBV5-1,TRBJ2-5,CASSGGTSGGAETQYF
once,TRBV18,TRBJ1-1,CASSQGTNTEAFF
-,TRBV30,TRBJ1-1,CAWSSGGTEAFF
-,TRBV7-9,TRBJ2-2,CASGGNTGELFF
-,TRBV18,TRBJ2-7,CASSGAGHPYEQYF
-,TRBV2,TRBJ1-2,CASSPIDGYTF
once,TRBV5-1,TRBJ1-1,CASSGETGNTEAFF
-,TRBV4-3,TRBJ2-2,CASSQDGTIGQLNTGELFF
-,TRBV12-3/TRBV12-4,TRBJ2-2,CASSRGGGELFF
-,TRBV7-9,TRBJ1-5,CASSGEGWGNQPQHF
-,TRBV2,TRBJ1-4,CATGGGVLNEKLFF
-,TRBV11-1,TRBJ1-1,CASSPGQEKGTEAFF
-,TRBV20-1,TRBJ1-2,CSASGTGTGIDGYTF
-,TRBV7-2,TRBJ2-1,CASRPGTSGGPEQFF
-,TRBV9,TRBJ2-3,CASSVDRGLMTDTQYF
-,TRBV11-2,TRBJ1-4,CASSSPATGPNEKLFF
-,TRBV5-6,TRBJ2-7,CASSWDRVPLEQYF
-,TRBV6-5,TRBJ2-5,CASSYSMVAETQYF
-,TRBV5-5,TRBJ1-4,CASSFGQGNGEKLFF
-,TRBV19,TRBJ2-1,CASSPSGNEQFF
-,TRBV5-1,TRBJ2-5,CASSLEAGKRETQYF
-,TRBV3-1/TRBV3-2,TRBJ1-4,CASSQVVQSGEKLFF
few,TRBV4-1,TRBJ2-3,CASSQDMGEGTDTQYF
once,TRBV5-1,TRBJ2-7,CASSLARHTYEQYF
once,TRBV30,TRBJ1-3,CARTGAGANTIYF
once,TRBV24-1,TRBJ1-2,CATSDSGGAGYGYTF
-,TRBV28,TRBJ2-7,CASRKTDSYEQYF
-,TRBV6-5,TRBJ2-7,CASVPGQGVLYEQYF
-,TRBV29-1,TRBJ1-2,CSARQGDGYGYTF
-,TRBV12-2,TRBJ2-7,CASRPQVCRGQGLREQYF
-,TRBV2,TRBJ1-1,CASSTESTTEAFF
-,TRBV12-2,TRBJ2-1,CASRLESTHDSYNEQFF
once,TRBV7-2,TRBJ1-2,CASSLGQQGNGYTF
-,TRBV7-9,TRBJ1-1,CASSHGQQNTEAFF
-,TRBV29-1,TRBJ1-2,CSVEGTVEGYTF
few,TRBV10-3,TRBJ1-2,CAISEPRDNYGYTF
-,TRBV28,TRBJ1-1,CASSPAGANTEAFF
-,TRBV2,TRBJ1-1,CASSPSGTEAFF
-,TRBV19,TRBJ2-6,CASSITVQGLGANVLTF
once,TRBV5-1,TRBJ1-4,CASKQGPTNEKLFF
-,TRBV28,TRBJ2-7,CASSRTGSGEQYF
-,TRBV29-1,TRBJ2-3,CSVNRGSGTDTQYF
once,TRBV11-2,TRBJ2-7,CASSFDRVTSYEQYF
-,TRBV7-2,TRBJ1-6,CASSLAQRRINSPLHF
-,TRBV4-1,TRBJ1-1,CASSQERQGNTEAFF